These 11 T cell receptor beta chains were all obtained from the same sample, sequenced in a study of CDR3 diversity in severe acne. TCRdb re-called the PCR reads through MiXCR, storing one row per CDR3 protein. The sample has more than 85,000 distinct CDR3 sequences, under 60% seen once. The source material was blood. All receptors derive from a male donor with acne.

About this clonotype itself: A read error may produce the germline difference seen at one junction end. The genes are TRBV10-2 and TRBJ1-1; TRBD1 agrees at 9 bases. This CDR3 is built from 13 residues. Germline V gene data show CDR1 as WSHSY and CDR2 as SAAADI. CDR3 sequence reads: CASSDQYRGQASF. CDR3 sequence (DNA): TGCGCCAGCAGTGACCAATACAGGGGGCAAGCTTCCTTT.

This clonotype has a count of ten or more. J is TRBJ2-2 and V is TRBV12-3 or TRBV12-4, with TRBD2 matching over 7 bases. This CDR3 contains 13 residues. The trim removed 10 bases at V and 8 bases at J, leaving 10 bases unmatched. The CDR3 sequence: CATEGGRIGELFF. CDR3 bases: TGTGCCACCGAGGGAGGGCGAATAGGGGAGCTGTTTTTT.

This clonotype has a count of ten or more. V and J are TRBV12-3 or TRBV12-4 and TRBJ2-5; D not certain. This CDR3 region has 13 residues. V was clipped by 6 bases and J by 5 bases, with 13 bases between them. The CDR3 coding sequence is TGTGCCAGCAGCCAAGACACTCTTGAGACCCAGTACTTC. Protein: CASSQDTLETQYF.

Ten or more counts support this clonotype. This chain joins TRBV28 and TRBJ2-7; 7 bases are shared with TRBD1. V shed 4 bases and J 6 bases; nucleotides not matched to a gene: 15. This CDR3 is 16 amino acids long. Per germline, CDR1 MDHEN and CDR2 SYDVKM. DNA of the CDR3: TGTGCCAGCAGTTCCATCTACACGACAGGGTTGGGCGAGCAGTACTTC. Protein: CASSSIYTTGLGEQYF.

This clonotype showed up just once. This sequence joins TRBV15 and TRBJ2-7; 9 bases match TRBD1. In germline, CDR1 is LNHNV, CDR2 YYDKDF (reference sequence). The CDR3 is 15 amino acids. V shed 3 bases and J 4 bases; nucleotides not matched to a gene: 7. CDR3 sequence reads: CATSSPGQGWYEQYF. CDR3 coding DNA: TGTGCCACCAGCAGTCCGGGACAGGGTTGGTACGAGCAGTACTTC.

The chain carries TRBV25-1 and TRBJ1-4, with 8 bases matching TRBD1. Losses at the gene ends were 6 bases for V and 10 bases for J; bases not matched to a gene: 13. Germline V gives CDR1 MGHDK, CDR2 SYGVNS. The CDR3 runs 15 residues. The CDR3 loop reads CASSSPQGAVGKLFF. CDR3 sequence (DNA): TGTGCCAGCAGCTCACCGCAGGGGGCTGTCGGAAAACTGTTTTTT.

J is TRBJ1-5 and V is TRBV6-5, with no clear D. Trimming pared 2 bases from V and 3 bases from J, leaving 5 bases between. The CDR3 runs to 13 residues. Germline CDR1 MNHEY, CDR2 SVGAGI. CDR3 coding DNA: TGTGCCAGCAGTTACGAGTACAATCAGCCCCAGCATTTT. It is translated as CASSYEYNQPQHF.

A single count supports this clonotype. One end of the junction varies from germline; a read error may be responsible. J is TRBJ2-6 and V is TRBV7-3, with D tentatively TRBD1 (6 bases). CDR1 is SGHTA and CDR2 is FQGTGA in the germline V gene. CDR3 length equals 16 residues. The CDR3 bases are TGCGCCAGCAGCCAGGAAACAGGGAGCGGGGCCAACGTCCTGACTTTC. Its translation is CASSQETGSGANVLTF.

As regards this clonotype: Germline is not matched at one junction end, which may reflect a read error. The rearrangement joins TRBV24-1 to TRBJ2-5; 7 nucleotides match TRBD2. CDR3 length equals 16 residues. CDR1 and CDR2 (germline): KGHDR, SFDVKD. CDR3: CATSESSGLAEETQHF. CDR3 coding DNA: TGTGCCACCAGTGAATCCTCGGGGCTAGCGGAAGAGACCCAGCACTTC.

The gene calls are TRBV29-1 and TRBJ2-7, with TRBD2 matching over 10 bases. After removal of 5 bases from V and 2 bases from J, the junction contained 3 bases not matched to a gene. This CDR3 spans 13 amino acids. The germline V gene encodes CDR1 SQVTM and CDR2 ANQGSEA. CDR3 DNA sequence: TGCAGCGTTTGGACTAGCGGCCCCTACGAGCAGTACTTC. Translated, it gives CSVWTSGPYEQYF.

CDR3 sequence: CATSAGGTGELFF. The CDR3 nucleotides read TGTGCCACCAGTGCTGGGGGGACCGGGGAGCTGTTTTTT. The J gene is TRBJ2-2, the V gene TRBV24-1; tentative D call: TRBD2 (6 bases). Trimming cost V 5 bases and J 5 bases, with 8 bases left between them. The CDR3 covers 13 residues. Germline CDR1 and CDR2: KGHDR and SFDVKD.